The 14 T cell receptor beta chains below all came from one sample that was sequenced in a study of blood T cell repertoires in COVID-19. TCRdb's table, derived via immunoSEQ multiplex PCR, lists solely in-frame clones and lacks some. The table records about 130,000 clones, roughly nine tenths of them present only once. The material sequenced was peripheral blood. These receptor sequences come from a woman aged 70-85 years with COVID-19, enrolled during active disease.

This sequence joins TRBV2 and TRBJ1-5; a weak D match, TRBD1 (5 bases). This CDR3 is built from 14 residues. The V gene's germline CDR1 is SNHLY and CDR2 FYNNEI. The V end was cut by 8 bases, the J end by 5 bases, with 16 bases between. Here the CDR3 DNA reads TGTGCCAGCTCCTGGAGGGACCACGATCAGCCCCAGCATTTT. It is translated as CASSWRDHDQPQHF.

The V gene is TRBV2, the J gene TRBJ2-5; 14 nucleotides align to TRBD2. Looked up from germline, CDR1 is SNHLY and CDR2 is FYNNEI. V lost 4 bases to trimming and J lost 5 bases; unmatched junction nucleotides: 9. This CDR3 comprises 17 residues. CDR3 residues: CASSARLAGGPGETQYF. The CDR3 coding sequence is TGTGCCAGCAGTGCCCGACTAGCGGGGGGGCCGGGGGAGACCCAGTACTTC.

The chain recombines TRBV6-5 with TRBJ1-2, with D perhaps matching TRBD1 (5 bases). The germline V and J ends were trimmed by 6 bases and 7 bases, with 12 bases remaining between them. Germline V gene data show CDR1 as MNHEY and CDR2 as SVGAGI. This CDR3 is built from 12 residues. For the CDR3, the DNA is TGTGCCAGCAGGGACACACTTCCTGGCTACACCTTC. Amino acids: CASRDTLPGYTF.

Here the CDR3 DNA reads TGTGCCAGCAGCTGGGCCCGAGAGACCCAGTACTTC. Translating gives CASSWARETQYF. V usage is TRBV5-6 and J usage is TRBJ2-5; D is unclear. Germline CDR1 and CDR2: SGHDT and YYEEEE. Between the trimmed V and J ends, which lost 3 bases and 4 bases, there was a span of 7 bases. The CDR3 consists of 12 residues.

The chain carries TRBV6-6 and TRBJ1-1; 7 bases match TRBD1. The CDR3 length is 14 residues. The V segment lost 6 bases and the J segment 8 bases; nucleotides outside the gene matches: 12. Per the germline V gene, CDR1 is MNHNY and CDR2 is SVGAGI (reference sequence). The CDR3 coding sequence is TGTGCCAGCAGCTCCGGACAGGAGGGCATCGAAGCTTTCTTT. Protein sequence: CASSSGQEGIEAFF.

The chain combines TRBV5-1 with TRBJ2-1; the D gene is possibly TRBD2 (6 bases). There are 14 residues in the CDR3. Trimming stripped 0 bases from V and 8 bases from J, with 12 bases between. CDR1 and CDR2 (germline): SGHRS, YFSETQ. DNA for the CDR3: TGCGCCAGCAGCTTGGGACTAGATAAGGATGAGCAGTTCTTC. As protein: CASSLGLDKDEQFF. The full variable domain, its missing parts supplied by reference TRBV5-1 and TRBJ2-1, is KAGVTQTPRYLIKTRGQQVTLSCSPISGHRSVSWYQQTPGQGLQFLFEYFSETQRNKGNFPGRFSGRQFSNSRSEMNVSTLELGDSALYLCASSLGLDKDEQFFGPGTRLTVL.

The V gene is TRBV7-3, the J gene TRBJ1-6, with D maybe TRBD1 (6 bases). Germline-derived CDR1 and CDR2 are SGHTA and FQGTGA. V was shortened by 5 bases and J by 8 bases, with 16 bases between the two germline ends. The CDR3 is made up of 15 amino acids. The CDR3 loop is CASSPNPGADSPLHF. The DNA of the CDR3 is TGTGCCAGCAGCCCGAACCCAGGGGCAGATTCACCCCTCCACTTT.

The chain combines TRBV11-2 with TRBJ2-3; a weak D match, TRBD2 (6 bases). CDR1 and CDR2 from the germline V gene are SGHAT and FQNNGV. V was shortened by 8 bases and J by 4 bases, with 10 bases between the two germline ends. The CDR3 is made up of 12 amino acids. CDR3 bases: TGTGCCAGCCGGCCGGGGGCAGATACGCAGTATTTT. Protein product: CASRPGADTQYF. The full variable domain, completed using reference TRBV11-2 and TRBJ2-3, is EAGVAQSPRYKIIEKRQSVAFWCNPISGHATLYWYQQILGQGPKLLIQFQNNGVVDDSQLPKDRFSAERLKGVDSTLKIQPAKLEDSAVYLCASRPGADTQYFGPGTRLTVL.

The CDR3 region has the DNA TGTGCCAGCGAAAGCCCCGATCAGCCCCAGCATTTT. It specifies CASESPDQPQHF. V usage is TRBV28 and J usage is TRBJ1-5, with D hard to call. V lost 8 bases and J 5 bases, leaving 10 bases between the germline ends. Per germline, CDR1 MDHEN and CDR2 SYDVKM. The CDR3 runs to 12 residues.

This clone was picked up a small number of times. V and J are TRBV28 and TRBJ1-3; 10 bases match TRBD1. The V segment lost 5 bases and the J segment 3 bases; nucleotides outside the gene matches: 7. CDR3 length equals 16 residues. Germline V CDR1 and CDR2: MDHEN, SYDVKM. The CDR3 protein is CASSLRQGAIGNTIYF. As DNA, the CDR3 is TGTGCCAGCAGTCTCCGACAGGGGGCAATTGGAAACACCATATATTTT.

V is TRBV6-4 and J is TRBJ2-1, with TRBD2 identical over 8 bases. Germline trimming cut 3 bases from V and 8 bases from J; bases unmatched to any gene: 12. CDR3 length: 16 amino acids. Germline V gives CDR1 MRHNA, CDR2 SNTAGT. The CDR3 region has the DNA TGTGCCAGCAGTGATCGCGGGAGGACTAGCATCCATGAGCAGTTCTTC. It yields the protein CASSDRGRTSIHEQFF.

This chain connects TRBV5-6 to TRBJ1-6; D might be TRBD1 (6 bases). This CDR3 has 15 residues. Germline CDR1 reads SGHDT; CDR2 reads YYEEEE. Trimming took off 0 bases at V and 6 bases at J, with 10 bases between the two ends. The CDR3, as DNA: TGTGCCAGCAGCTTGGTGGCAGGGGTTAATTCACCCCTCCACTTT. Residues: CASSLVAGVNSPLHF.

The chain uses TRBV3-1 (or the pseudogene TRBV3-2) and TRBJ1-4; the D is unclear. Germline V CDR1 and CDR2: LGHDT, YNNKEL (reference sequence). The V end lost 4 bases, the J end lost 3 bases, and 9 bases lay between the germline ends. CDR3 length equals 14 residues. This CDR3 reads CASSRGVANEKLFF. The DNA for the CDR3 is TGTGCCAGCAGCCGCGGGGTTGCTAATGAAAAACTGTTTTTT.

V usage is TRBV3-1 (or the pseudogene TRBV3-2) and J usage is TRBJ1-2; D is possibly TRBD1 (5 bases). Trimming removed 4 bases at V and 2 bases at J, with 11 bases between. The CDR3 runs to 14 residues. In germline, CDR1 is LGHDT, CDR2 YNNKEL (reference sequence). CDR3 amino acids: CASSPRTHNYGYTF. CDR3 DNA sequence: TGTGCCAGCAGCCCACGGACACACAACTATGGCTACACCTTC.